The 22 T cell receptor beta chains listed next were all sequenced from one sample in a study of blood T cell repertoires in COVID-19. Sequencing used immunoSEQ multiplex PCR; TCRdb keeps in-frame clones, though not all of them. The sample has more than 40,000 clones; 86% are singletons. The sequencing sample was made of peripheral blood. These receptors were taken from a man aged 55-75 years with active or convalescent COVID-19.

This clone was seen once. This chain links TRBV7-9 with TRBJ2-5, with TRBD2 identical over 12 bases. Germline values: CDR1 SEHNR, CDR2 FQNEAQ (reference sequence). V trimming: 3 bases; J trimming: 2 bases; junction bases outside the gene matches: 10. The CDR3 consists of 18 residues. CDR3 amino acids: CASSFRLAGELIQETQYF. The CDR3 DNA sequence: TGTGCCAGCAGCTTCCGACTAGCGGGGGAGCTCATACAAGAGACCCAGTACTTC.

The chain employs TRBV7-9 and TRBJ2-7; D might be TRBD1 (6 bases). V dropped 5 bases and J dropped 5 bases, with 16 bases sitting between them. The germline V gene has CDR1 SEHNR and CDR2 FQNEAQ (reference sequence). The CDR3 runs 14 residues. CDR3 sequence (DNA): TGTGCCAGCAGCCCATTGACAGGTATCGACGAGCAGTACTTC. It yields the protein CASSPLTGIDEQYF.

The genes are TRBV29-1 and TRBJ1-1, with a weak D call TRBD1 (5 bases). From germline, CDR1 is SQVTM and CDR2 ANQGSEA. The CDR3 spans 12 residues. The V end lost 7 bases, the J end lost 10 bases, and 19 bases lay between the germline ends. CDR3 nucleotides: TGCAGCGAGCGGGGCCCGTTGCCTGGAGCTTTCTTT. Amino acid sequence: CSERGPLPGAFF.

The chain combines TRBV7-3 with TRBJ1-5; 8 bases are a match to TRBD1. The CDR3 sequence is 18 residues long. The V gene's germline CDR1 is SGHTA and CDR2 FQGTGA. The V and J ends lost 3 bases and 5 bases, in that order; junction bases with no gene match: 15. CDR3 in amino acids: CASSFPPRTGKEDQPQHF. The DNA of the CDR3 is TGTGCCAGCAGCTTCCCCCCTAGGACAGGGAAAGAGGATCAGCCCCAGCATTTT.

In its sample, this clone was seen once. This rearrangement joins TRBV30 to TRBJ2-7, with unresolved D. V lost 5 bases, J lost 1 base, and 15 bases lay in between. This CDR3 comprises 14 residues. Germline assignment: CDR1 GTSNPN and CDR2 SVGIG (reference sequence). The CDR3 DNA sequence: TGTGCCTGGCGCCTGCAGGAAAGATCCTACGAGCAGTACTTC. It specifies CAWRLQERSYEQYF.

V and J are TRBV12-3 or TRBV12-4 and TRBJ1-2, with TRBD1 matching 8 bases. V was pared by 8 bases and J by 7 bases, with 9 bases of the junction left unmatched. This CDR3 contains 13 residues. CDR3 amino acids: CASSEDRGSGYTF. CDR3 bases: TGTGCCAGCTCCGAAGACAGGGGCTCTGGCTACACCTTC.

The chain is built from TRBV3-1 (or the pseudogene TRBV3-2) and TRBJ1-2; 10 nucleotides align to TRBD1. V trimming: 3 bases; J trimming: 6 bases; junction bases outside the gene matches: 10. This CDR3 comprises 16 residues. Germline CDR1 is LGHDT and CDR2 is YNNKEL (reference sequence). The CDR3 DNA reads TGTGCCAGCAGCCATGAGGACAGGGGGTCCCTAAATGGCTACACCTTC. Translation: CASSHEDRGSLNGYTF.

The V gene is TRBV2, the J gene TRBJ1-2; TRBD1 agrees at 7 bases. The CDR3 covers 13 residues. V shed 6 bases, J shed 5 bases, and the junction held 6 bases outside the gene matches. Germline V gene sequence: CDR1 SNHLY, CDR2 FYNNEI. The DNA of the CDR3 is TGTGCCAGCAGGGGGGACAGCTTATATGGCTACACCTTC. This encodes CASRGDSLYGYTF.

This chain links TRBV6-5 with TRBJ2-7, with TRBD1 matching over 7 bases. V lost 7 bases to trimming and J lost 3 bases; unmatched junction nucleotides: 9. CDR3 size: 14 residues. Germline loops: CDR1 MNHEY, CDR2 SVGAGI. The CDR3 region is CASTRGTANYEQYF. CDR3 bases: TGTGCCAGCACGAGGGGGACAGCCAACTACGAGCAGTACTTC.

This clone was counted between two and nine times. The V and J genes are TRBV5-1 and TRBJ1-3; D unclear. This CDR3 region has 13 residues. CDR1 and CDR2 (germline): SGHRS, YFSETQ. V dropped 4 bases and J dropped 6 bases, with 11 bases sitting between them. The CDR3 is CASSLGGENTIYF. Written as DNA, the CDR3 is TGCGCCAGCAGCCTGGGAGGCGAAAACACCATATATTTT.

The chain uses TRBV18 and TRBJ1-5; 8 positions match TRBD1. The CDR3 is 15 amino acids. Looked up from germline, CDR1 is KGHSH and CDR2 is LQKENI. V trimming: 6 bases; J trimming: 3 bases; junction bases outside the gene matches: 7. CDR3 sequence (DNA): TGTGCCAGCTCGCATCCGGGACAGGACAATCAGCCCCAGCATTTT. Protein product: CASSHPGQDNQPQHF.

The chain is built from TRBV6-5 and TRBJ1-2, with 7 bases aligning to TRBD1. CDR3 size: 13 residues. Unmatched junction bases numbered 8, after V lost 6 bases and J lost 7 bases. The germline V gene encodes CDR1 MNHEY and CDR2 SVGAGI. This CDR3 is CASRVTGDRGYTF. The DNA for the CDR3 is TGTGCCAGCAGAGTTACAGGGGATCGTGGCTACACCTTC.

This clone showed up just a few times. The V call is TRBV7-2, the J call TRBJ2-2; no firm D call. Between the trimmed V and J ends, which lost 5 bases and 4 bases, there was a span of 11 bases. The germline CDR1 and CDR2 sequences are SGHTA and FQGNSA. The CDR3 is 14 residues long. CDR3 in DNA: TGTGCCAGCAGCCCAATTCTGGCCACCGGGGAGCTGTTTTTT. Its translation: CASSPILATGELFF.

The CDR3 loop is CSVEDPMNTEAFF. The CDR3 bases are TGCAGCGTTGAAGATCCCATGAACACTGAAGCTTTCTTT. The V call is TRBV29-1, the J call TRBJ1-1, with D unclear. CDR3 length equals 13 residues. Germline loops: CDR1 SQVTM, CDR2 ANQGSEA. Trimming removed 0 bases from V and 0 bases from J, with 5 bases in between.

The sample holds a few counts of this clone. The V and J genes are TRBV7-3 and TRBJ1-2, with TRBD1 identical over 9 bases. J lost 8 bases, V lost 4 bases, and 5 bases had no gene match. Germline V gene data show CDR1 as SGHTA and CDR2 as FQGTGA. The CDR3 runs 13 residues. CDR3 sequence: CASSSTGGLGYTF. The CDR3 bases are TGTGCCAGCAGCTCGACAGGGGGATTAGGCTACACCTTC.

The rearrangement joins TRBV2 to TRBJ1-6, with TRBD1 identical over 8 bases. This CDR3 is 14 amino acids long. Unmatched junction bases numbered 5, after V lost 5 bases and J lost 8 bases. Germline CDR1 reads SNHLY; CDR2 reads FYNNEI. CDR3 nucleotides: TGTGCCAGCAGTACCGGGACAGGCGATTCACCCCTCCACTTT. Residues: CASSTGTGDSPLHF.

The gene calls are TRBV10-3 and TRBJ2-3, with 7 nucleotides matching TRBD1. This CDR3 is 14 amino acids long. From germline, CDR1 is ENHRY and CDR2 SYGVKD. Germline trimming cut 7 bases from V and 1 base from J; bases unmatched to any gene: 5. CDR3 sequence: CAINTGEGTDTQYF. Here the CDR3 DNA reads TGTGCCATCAACACAGGGGAAGGCACAGATACGCAGTATTTT.

In DNA, the CDR3 is TGCAGCGTTGGGGACAGGGGGATCACCGGGGAGCTGTTTTTT. Protein sequence: CSVGDRGITGELFF. The chain recombines TRBV29-1 with TRBJ2-2, with 11 bases that match TRBD1. Trimming at V came to 4 bases and at J to 4 bases, leaving 2 bases not matched to a gene. Germline CDR1 SQVTM, CDR2 ANQGSEA. This CDR3 spans 14 amino acids.

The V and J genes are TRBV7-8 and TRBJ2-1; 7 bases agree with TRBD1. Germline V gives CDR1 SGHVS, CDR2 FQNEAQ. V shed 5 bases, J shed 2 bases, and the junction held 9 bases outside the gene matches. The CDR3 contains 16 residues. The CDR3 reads CASSRQGDFTYNEQFF. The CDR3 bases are TGTGCCAGCAGCAGACAGGGTGATTTCACCTACAATGAGCAGTTCTTC.

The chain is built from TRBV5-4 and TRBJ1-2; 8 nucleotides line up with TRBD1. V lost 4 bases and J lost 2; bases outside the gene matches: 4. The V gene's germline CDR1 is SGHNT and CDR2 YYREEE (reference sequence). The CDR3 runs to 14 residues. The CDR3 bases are TGTGCCAGCAGCCGACAGGGGCCGAACTATGGCTACACCTTC. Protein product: CASSRQGPNYGYTF.

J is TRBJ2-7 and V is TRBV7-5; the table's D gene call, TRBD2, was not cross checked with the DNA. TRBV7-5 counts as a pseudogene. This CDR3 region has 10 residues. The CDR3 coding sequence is TGTGTCAGAAGCAAATCGGAGCAGTACTTC. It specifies CVRSKSEQYF.

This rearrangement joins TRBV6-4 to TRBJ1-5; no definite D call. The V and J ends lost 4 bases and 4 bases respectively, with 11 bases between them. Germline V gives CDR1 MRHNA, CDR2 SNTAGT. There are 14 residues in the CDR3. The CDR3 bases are TGTGCCAGCAGTGTGGAGGGAGGGAATCAGCCCCAGCATTTT. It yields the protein CASSVEGGNQPQHF.